Included here is one T cell receptor (beta chain) sequence, with context. What it binds is not known. This record comes from a study of OX40 agonist ivuxolimab in advanced cancers. For the study at large: One patient with hepatocellular carcinoma and two with cutaneous melanoma, three in all, had partial responses.

The assay was immunoSEQ multiplex PCR, and TCRdb's table has in-frame clones only and misses some. Found here are 60,000 or so clones, 84% of them singletons; the top ten hold about 4.5%. Findings of the study overall: Relative to CD4+, CD8+ T cells held more expanded clones on average.

From germline, CDR1 is SGHTA and CDR2 FQGTGA. This CDR3 has 12 residues. The germline V and J ends were trimmed by 3 bases and 1 base, with 2 bases remaining between them. The sequence was obtained from an adult with an advanced solid tumor such as melanoma, head and neck, liver or kidney cancer. The chain combines TRBV7-3 with TRBJ2-3; no clear D gene. The source material was CD4+ or CD8+ T cells sorted from blood, sampled in a trial of the OX40 agonist ivuxolimab. The CDR3 spells CASSLGTDTQYF. The CDR3 bases are TGTGCCAGCAGCTTGGGCACAGATACGCAGTATTTT.